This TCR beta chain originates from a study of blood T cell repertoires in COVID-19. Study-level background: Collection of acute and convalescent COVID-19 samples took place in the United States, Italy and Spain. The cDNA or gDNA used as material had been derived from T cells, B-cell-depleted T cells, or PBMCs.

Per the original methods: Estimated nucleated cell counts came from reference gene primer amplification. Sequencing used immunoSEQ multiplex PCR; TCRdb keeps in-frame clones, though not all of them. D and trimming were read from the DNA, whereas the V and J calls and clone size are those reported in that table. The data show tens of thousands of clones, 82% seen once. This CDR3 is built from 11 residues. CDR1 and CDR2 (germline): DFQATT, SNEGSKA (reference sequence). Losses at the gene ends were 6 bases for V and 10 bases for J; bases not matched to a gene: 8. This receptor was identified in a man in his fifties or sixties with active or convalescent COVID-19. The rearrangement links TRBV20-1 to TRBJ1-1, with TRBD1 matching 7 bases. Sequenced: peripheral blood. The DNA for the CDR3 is TGCAGTGCCACGACAGGGAGTGGAGCTTTCTTT. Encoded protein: CSATTGSGAFF.